These T cell receptor beta chains were read from a single sample in a study of blood T cells in healthy people across ages. TCRdb processed the 5' RACE reads anew with MiXCR; each CDR3 protein has one entry. The top ten clones hold 25% to 35% of a sample with around 800,000 distinct CDR3 sequences, 62% of them seen once. Sequencing input: blood. The receptor source for this set is a man aged 25-40 years in good health. CDR3s include the opening cysteine and the closing phenylalanine or tryptophan. A D gene is named only where the DNA matches it firmly. Size tells how often a clone was seen (once, few, many) or the class of an expanded clone, and some rows leave it out.

V	size	J	D	CDR3	DNA
TRBV7-9	many	TRBJ2-3	NA	CASRGPQFTDTQYF	TGTGCCAGCAGGGGTCCACAGTTCACAGATACGCAGTATTTT
TRBV4-2	few	TRBJ2-1	NA	CASSQDGGGAYNEQFF	TGTGCCAGCAGCCAAGATGGTGGGGGGGCTTACAATGAGCAGTTCTTC
TRBV29-1	many	TRBJ1-2	NA	CSVEPPSGPNYGYTF	TGCAGCGTTGAACCTCCCTCGGGCCCGAACTATGGCTACACCTTC
TRBV7-2	NA	TRBJ2-2	NA	CASSLAAQVNTGELFF	TGTGCCAGCAGCTTAGCCGCGCAGGTTAACACCGGGGAGCTGTTTTTT
TRBV20-1	few	TRBJ2-1	TRBD2	CSASGGAGGWDNEQFF	TGCAGTGCTAGTGGAGGAGCGGGGGGATGGGACAATGAGCAGTTCTTC
TRBV12-3/TRBV12-4	NA	TRBJ2-3	NA	CASSSRGYTQYF	TGTGCCAGCAGTTCCCGAGGGTATACGCAGTATTTT
TRBV27	few	TRBJ2-6	NA	CASSRGHSGANVLTF	TGTGCCAGCAGTCGAGGTCATTCTGGGGCCAACGTCCTGACTTTC
TRBV4-3	few	TRBJ1-2	NA	CASSHVGRAYGYTF	TGCGCCAGCAGCCACGTGGGACGGGCGTATGGCTACACCTTC
TRBV5-1	few	TRBJ1-1	NA	CASSLTPGANTEAFF	TGCGCCAGCAGCTTGACCCCAGGGGCGAACACTGAAGCTTTCTTT
TRBV27	NA	TRBJ2-6	NA	CASCPLGGTTGANVLTF	TGTGCCAGCTGCCCCCTCGGTGGGACAACCGGGGCCAACGTCCTGACTTTC
TRBV25-1	NA	TRBJ2-5	NA	CASSARQQETQYF	TGTGCCAGCAGTGCCAGACAGCAAGAGACCCAGTACTTC
TRBV12-3/TRBV12-4	NA	TRBJ2-1	NA	CASSSRGFKEQFF	TGTGCCAGCAGTTCCCGGGGTTTTAAGGAGCAGTTCTTC
TRBV5-5	NA	TRBJ1-6	NA	CASSLSEIWTSPLHF	TGTGCCAGTAGCTTGTCGGAGATTTGGACTTCACCCCTCCACTTT
TRBV12-3/TRBV12-4	NA	TRBJ2-5	NA	CASSLVGDNGETQYF	TGTGCCAGCAGTTTAGTAGGGGATAACGGAGAGACCCAGTACTTC
TRBV5-6	NA	TRBJ2-5	NA	CASSVEVGETQYF	TGTGCCAGCAGCGTGGAGGTGGGGGAGACCCAGTACTTC
TRBV9	NA	TRBJ1-1	TRBD1	CASTPGQGALYTEAFF	TGTGCCAGCACCCCAGGACAGGGGGCATTGTACACTGAAGCTTTCTTT
TRBV12-3/TRBV12-4	NA	TRBJ1-2	NA	CASSGRGVDGYTF	TGTGCCAGCAGTGGACGGGGGGTTGACGGCTACACCTTC
TRBV4-3	NA	TRBJ2-1	TRBD2	CASSQGRTSGNKEQFF	TGCGCCAGCAGCCAAGGAAGGACTAGCGGGAACAAGGAGCAGTTCTTC
TRBV29-1	NA	TRBJ2-4	NA	CSAIAKNIQYF	TGCAGCGCTATAGCCAAAAACATTCAGTACTTC
TRBV29-1	NA	TRBJ1-2	NA	CSVDATGANYGYTF	TGCAGTGTTGACGCTACAGGAGCTAACTATGGCTACACCTTC
TRBV28	NA	TRBJ2-7	NA	CASSNGPLDYEQYF	TGTGCCAGCAGCAACGGGCCCCTAGACTACGAGCAGTACTTC
TRBV9	NA	TRBJ2-4	TRBD1	CASSADRDGTKNIQYF	TGTGCCAGCAGCGCGGACAGGGACGGAACCAAAAACATTCAGTACTTC
TRBV5-1	NA	TRBJ2-7	NA	CASSLGQGTNEQYF	TGCGCCAGCAGCTTGGGGCAGGGGACAAACGAGCAGTACTTC
TRBV7-9	NA	TRBJ1-4	TRBD1	CASSLWTGLQEKLFF	TGTGCCAGCAGCCTCTGGACAGGGCTCCAAGAAAAACTGTTTTTT
TRBV4-3	many	TRBJ1-5	NA	CASSQQEDQPQHF	TGCGCCAGCAGCCAACAAGAGGATCAGCCCCAGCATTTT
TRBV12-3/TRBV12-4	few	TRBJ1-1	TRBD1	CASSPRTGGLNTEAFF	TGTGCCAGCAGTCCTCGGACAGGGGGCCTGAACACTGAAGCTTTCTTT
TRBV29-1	NA	TRBJ2-3	TRBD2	CSVAGTSKRTDTQYF	TGCAGCGTGGCCGGGACTAGCAAACGCACAGATACGCAGTATTTT
TRBV29-1	NA	TRBJ2-7	NA	CSVLVRRSYEQYF	TGCAGCGTTCTTGTGAGGAGGTCCTACGAGCAGTACTTC
TRBV4-3	few	TRBJ2-1	NA	CASSQDPPDGSYNEQFF	TGCGCCAGCAGCCAAGATCCCCCGGACGGCTCCTACAATGAGCAGTTCTTC
TRBV9	NA	TRBJ1-2	TRBD1	CASSGGTDNYGYTF	TGTGCCAGCAGCGGGGGGACAGATAACTATGGCTACACCTTC
TRBV4-3	few	TRBJ2-1	TRBD1	CASSVMTGYNEQFF	TGCGCCAGCAGCGTAATGACAGGGTACAATGAGCAGTTCTTC